This TCR beta chain comes out of a study of TIL therapy for anti-PD-1-resistant metastatic lung cancer. Overall study: Median tumor PD-L1 proportion score was approximately 6.3%.

Study-wide points: This highly selected cohort may not generalize to typical lung cancer patients. The baseline peripheral repertoire was partially replaced by infused TIL clonotypes that later decayed.

With respect to this clone: Its cognate antigen is unknown.

Sequencing used immunoSEQ v3. Sequencing depth was around 2 million read pairs for survey level, about 5-6 million for deep. The method was immunoSEQ multiplex PCR; TCRdb's version includes in-frame clones alone and lacks a portion of them. The data contain under 70,000 clones, around 87% of them singletons. As to time point: pre-treatment sample, taken before nivolumab and TIL therapy. This material consisted of blood, taken at baseline. This clonotype was sampled from a person aged 25-79 years with non-small cell lung cancer.

CDR3 DNA: TGCGCCAGCAGCCAAGATCTGGTCTTGCGGGAGGTTACAGATACGCAGTATTTT. Protein sequence: CASSQDLVLREVTDTQYF. The chain has TRBV4-1 and TRBJ2-3, with 8 bases aligning to TRBD2. J was trimmed by 3 bases and V by 0 bases; bases with no gene match: 11. This CDR3 is built from 18 residues. Germline V gene sequence: CDR1 MGHRA, CDR2 YSYEKL.